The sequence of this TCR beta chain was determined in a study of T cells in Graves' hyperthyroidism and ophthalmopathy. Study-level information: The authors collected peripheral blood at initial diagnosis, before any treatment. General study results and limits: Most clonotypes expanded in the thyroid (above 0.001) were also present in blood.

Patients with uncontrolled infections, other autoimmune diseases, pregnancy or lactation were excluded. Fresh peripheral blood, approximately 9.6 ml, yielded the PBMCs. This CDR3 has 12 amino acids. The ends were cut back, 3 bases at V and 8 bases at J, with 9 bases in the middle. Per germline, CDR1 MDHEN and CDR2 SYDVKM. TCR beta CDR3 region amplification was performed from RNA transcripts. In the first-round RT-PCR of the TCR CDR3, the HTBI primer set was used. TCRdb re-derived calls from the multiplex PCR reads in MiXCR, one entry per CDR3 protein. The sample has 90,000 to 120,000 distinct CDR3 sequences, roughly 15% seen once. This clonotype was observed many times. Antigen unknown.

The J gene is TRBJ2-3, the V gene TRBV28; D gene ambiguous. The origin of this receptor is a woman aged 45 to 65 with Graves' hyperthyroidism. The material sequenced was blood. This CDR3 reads CASSFRDLTQYF. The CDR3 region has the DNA TGTGCCAGCAGTTTTAGAGATCTTACGCAGTATTTT. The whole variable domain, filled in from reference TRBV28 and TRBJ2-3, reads DVKVTQSSRYLVKRTGEKVFLECVQDMDHENMFWYRQDPGLGLRLIYFSYDVKMKEKGDIPEGYSVSREKKERFSLILESASTNQTSMYLCASSFRDLTQYFGPGTRLTVL.